The clone carrying this T cell receptor (beta chain) was picked up one time. The data originate from a study of blood T cell repertoires in COVID-19. In the study overall: T cells, B-cell-depleted T cells, or PBMCs supplied cDNA or gDNA.

The method was immunoSEQ multiplex PCR; TCRdb's version includes in-frame clones alone and lacks a portion of them. The sample holds 200,000 to 250,000 clones, 65% to 90% seen once. CDR1 is MGHDK and CDR2 is SYGVNS in the germline V gene. Trimming took 2 bases from V and 8 from J; bases not matched to a gene: 8. The CDR3 contains 14 residues. The V gene is TRBV25-1, the J gene TRBJ1-2; 7 nucleotides agree with TRBD1. The clonotype originates from a woman in her fifties or sixties with acute or convalescent COVID-19. Input material: peripheral blood. CDR3 DNA sequence: TGTGCCAGCAGTGAAAGGACAGGATTTAGAGGCTACACCTTC. Residues: CASSERTGFRGYTF.